What follows are 8 T cell receptor beta chains derived from one specimen sequenced in a study of OX40 agonist ivuxolimab in advanced cancers. Sequenced by immunoSEQ multiplex PCR; TCRdb stores in-frame clones only, minus some. In the table there are about 76,000 clones, roughly 91% of which are singletons. The sample here was CD4+ or CD8+ T cells sorted from blood, taken in a trial of the OX40 agonist ivuxolimab. The receptors shown here come from an adult with an advanced solid tumor such as melanoma, head and neck, liver or kidney cancer.

This chain connects TRBV5-6 to TRBJ2-7; tentatively, D is TRBD2 (5 bases). There are 15 residues in the CDR3. Germline V gene data show CDR1 as SGHDT and CDR2 as YYEEEE. Trimming removed 6 bases at V and 3 bases at J, with 19 bases between. In DNA, the CDR3 is TGTGCCAGCACCCTCCGGTGGAGCGGTCACTACGAGCAGTACTTC. This translates into CASTLRWSGHYEQYF.

This clone is a singleton in its sample. This chain uses TRBV15 with TRBJ2-1, with 9 bases fitting TRBD2. Per germline, CDR1 LNHNV and CDR2 YYDKDF (reference sequence). CDR3 length: 14 amino acids. The V segment lost 8 bases and the J segment 10 bases; nucleotides outside the gene matches: 12. The CDR3 DNA is TGTGCCACCCGTCCCCATTTAGCGGGAGAGGAGCAGTTCTTC. This encodes CATRPHLAGEEQFF.

Details on this clone: Other nucleotide sequences in the sample specify the same CDR3. V is TRBV29-1 and J is TRBJ1-1; possible D gene TRBD1, 6 bases. This CDR3 is built from 14 residues. Germline CDR1 is SQVTM and CDR2 is ANQGSEA. The V end was cut by 5 bases, the J end by 1 base, with 14 bases between. CDR3 coding DNA: TGCAGCGTTCGGAGGGGGGTCGCGAACACTGAAGCTTTCTTT. It codes for CSVRRGVANTEAFF.

The V call is TRBV11-2, the J call TRBJ1-2; D gene unclear. The CDR3 sequence is 12 residues long. From germline, CDR1 is SGHAT and CDR2 FQNNGV. V lost 5 bases and J lost 4, with 8 bases in between. The CDR3 is CASSSGVYGYTF. In DNA form, the CDR3 reads TGTGCCAGCAGCAGCGGGGTCTATGGCTACACCTTC.

The J gene is TRBJ2-1, the V gene TRBV11-3, with D uncertain. Germline V lookup: CDR1 SGHNT, CDR2 YENEEA. This CDR3 has 14 amino acids. Between the trimmed V and J ends, which lost 5 bases and 9 bases, there was a span of 17 bases. The CDR3 reads CASSPDLSITEQFF. As DNA, the CDR3 is TGTGCCAGCAGCCCGGACCTTAGCATCACTGAGCAGTTCTTC.

The genes are TRBV9 and TRBJ2-7, with D perhaps matching TRBD2 (6 bases). Trimming took 0 bases from V and 2 from J, leaving 12 bases between them. The CDR3 is 15 amino acids. Germline CDR1 reads SGDLS; CDR2 reads YYNGEE. CDR3 protein: CASSVAWGGAYEQYF. DNA of the CDR3: TGTGCCAGCAGCGTAGCTTGGGGAGGAGCCTACGAGCAGTACTTC.

This chain joins TRBV5-4 and TRBJ2-6; D tentatively reads TRBD1 or TRBD2 (6 bases each). The CDR3 runs 15 residues. In germline, CDR1 is SGHNT, CDR2 YYREEE (reference sequence). Trimming stripped 4 bases from V and 4 bases from J, with 12 bases between. For the CDR3, the DNA is TGTGCCAGCAGCCTGTGGGGGGCCGGGGCCAACGTCCTGACTTTC. Amino acid sequence: CASSLWGAGANVLTF.

J is TRBJ2-7 and V is TRBV7-6; 8 bases are a match to TRBD2. The CDR3 has 15 residues. Germline assignment: CDR1 SGHVS and CDR2 FNYEAQ. Trimming removed 5 bases from V and 2 bases from J; junction bases left unmatched: 8. The CDR3 DNA reads TGTGCCAGCAGCCCTCAGCCAGCGGGAGCCTACGAGCAGTACTTC. It specifies CASSPQPAGAYEQYF. The entire variable domain, with the rest obtained from reference TRBV7-6 and TRBJ2-7, is as follows: GAGVSQSPRYKVTKRGQDVALRCDPISGHVSLYWYRQALGQGPEFLTYFNYEAQQDKSGLPNDRFSAERPEGSISTLTIQRTEQRDSAMYRCASSPQPAGAYEQYFGPGTRLTVT.